This passage covers 2 T cell receptor beta chains from one sample sequenced in a study of beta chain features in type 1 diabetes. The isolated RNA, all of it, was reverse transcribed, so expressed TCRB transcripts were what got sequenced. Only in-frame clones appear in the TCRdb table, and some are missing; sequencing was by immunoSEQ multiplex PCR. The sample lists about 320,000 clones, 11% to 15% occurring once. Input material: central memory CD4+ T cells from blood. These TCRs come from a man between 25 and 39 years old in good health.

This clone was picked up a small number of times. Other DNA sequences in this sample translate to the same CDR3. V and J are TRBV28 and TRBJ1-2, with a possible D match to TRBD1 (5 bases). The CDR3 spans 12 residues. CDR1 and CDR2 (germline): MDHEN, SYDVKM. Trimming stripped 3 bases from V and 5 bases from J, with 7 bases between. CDR3 DNA: TGTGCCAGCAGTTTGGGGGATTATGGCTACACCTTC. Amino acid sequence: CASSLGDYGYTF.

This clone was counted only a few times. The gene calls are TRBV5-1 and TRBJ2-1; 7 nucleotides match TRBD1. The V gene end was trimmed by 2 bases and the J gene end by 2 bases; junction bases not matched to a gene: 1. The CDR3 runs 14 residues. Germline loops: CDR1 SGHRS, CDR2 YFSETQ. The DNA for the CDR3 is TGCGCCAGCAGCTTTGGACAGGCCTACAATGAGCAGTTCTTC. Translating gives CASSFGQAYNEQFF.